This passage covers 14 T cell receptor beta chains from one sample sequenced in a study of cytomegalovirus exposure and HLA in healthy donors. Primers: 60 Vbeta forward and 13 Jbeta reverse. Sequencing used immunoSEQ multiplex PCR; TCRdb keeps in-frame clones, though not all of them. The sample yields about 130,000 clones, approximately 85% seen once. Sample: PBMCs. These TCRs come from a woman aged 25-40 years in good health and CMV-seropositive.

The chain has TRBV2 and TRBJ1-2, with TRBD1 as a possible D gene (6 bases). Trimming left V 7 bases short and J 0 bases short, with 6 bases between. Germline CDR1 reads SNHLY; CDR2 reads FYNNEI. The CDR3 has 12 amino acids. CDR3 nucleotide sequence: TGTGCCAGCAACAGGGCTAACTATGGCTACACCTTC. Protein: CASNRANYGYTF.

This chain joins TRBV5-8 and TRBJ1-1, with TRBD1 as a possible D gene (6 bases). In germline, CDR1 is SGHTS, CDR2 YDEGEE. There are 13 residues in the CDR3. V was pared by 2 bases and J by 8 bases, with 13 bases between. The CDR3, as DNA: TGTGCCAGCAGCTTTACTGGGACAACCGAAGCTTTCTTT. It yields the protein CASSFTGTTEAFF.

J is TRBJ1-5 and V is TRBV6-1; 7 nucleotides align to TRBD1. The germline gives CDR1 MNHNS, CDR2 SASEGT. J was trimmed by 8 bases and V by 7 bases; bases with no gene match: 2. The CDR3 has 11 residues. DNA for the CDR3: TGTGCCAGCAACAGGGGAGAGCCCCAGCATTTT. It codes for CASNRGEPQHF.

This rearrangement joins TRBV2 to TRBJ1-2, with 7 bases identical to TRBD1. This CDR3 has 15 residues. The V gene end was trimmed by 3 bases and the J gene end by 0 bases; junction bases not matched to a gene: 4. From germline, CDR1 is SNHLY and CDR2 FYNNEI. The CDR3: CASSEGTASNYGYTF. The CDR3 DNA sequence: TGTGCCAGCAGTGAGGGGACAGCTTCTAACTATGGCTACACCTTC.

The chain recombines TRBV18 with TRBJ1-5; 10 bases fit TRBD1. This CDR3 is 16 amino acids long. V gave up 3 bases and J gave up 10 bases; unmatched junction bases: 12. Germline V gene sequence: CDR1 KGHSH, CDR2 LQKENI. The CDR3 sequence is CASSPFGTGVGEPQHF. The CDR3 DNA reads as TGTGCCAGCTCACCGTTCGGGACAGGGGTAGGAGAACCCCAGCATTTT.

This clone occurred once. The chain has TRBV27 and TRBJ2-1; D not certain. Germline V gene lookup returns CDR1 MNHEY and CDR2 SMNVEV (reference sequence). V was pared by 2 bases and J by 15 bases, with 17 bases between. This CDR3 spans 13 amino acids. CDR3 nucleotide sequence: TGTGCCAGCAGTTTAAGACAATATAGGCTTTGGTTCTTC. It codes for CASSLRQYRLWFF.

This clone was observed a few times. This rearrangement joins TRBV5-6 to TRBJ1-5; 7 positions agree with TRBD1. The CDR3 length is 15 residues. Germline CDR1 SGHDT, CDR2 YYEEEE. The trim removed 4 bases at V and 0 bases at J, leaving 4 bases unmatched. The CDR3 loop reads CASSRQGYSNQPQHF. DNA for the CDR3: TGTGCCAGCAGCAGACAGGGATATAGCAATCAGCCCCAGCATTTT.

The V call is TRBV5-4, the J call TRBJ1-1; TRBD1 might be the D (5 bases). Germline V lookup: CDR1 SGHNT, CDR2 YYREEE (reference sequence). V dropped 4 bases and J dropped 4 bases, with 14 bases sitting between them. This CDR3 contains 14 residues. CDR3 in DNA: TGTGCCAGCAGCCCTCAGGGCGGGAGCACTGAAGCTTTCTTT. Translated: CASSPQGGSTEAFF. The variable domain in full, with the rest retrieved from reference TRBV5-4 and TRBJ1-1, is ETGVTQSPTHLIKTRGQQVTLRCSSQSGHNTVSWYQQALGQGPQFIFQYYREEENGRGNFPPRFSGLQFPNYSSELNVNALELDDSALYLCASSPQGGSTEAFFGQGTRLTVV.

The count of this clone is one. The J gene is TRBJ2-3, the V gene TRBV7-6; tentative D call: TRBD1 (7 bases). The germline V and J ends were trimmed by 1 base and 1 base, with 18 bases remaining between them. This CDR3 comprises 18 residues. CDR1 and CDR2 from the germline V gene are SGHVS and FNYEAQ. The CDR3 reads CASSLGRGDPGGTDTQYF. The CDR3 region has the DNA TGTGCCAGCAGCTTAGGCAGGGGGGACCCCGGCGGCACAGATACGCAGTATTTT.

The chain uses TRBV7-3 and TRBJ1-2; 9 bases align to TRBD1. V shed 4 bases, J shed 3 bases, and the junction held 6 bases outside the gene matches. Germline V gene data show CDR1 as SGHTA and CDR2 as FQGTGA. This CDR3 is 15 amino acids long. The chain's CDR3 is CASSWGQGGDYGYTF. The CDR3 bases are TGTGCCAGCAGCTGGGGACAGGGTGGAGACTATGGCTACACCTTC.

The chain is built from TRBV5-1 and TRBJ1-4; TRBD1 aligns across 8 bases. From germline, CDR1 is SGHRS and CDR2 YFSETQ. The CDR3 is made up of 15 amino acids. With V trimmed by 4 bases and J by 8 bases, 10 bases remained unmatched. The CDR3: CASSRGQAAGEKLFF. In nucleotides, the CDR3 is TGCGCCAGCAGCCGGGGACAGGCGGCGGGGGAAAAACTGTTTTTT.

The J gene is TRBJ1-1, the V gene TRBV11-1; 9 positions match TRBD1. The ends lost 5 bases at V and 4 bases at J; junction bases unmatched: 5. The CDR3 contains 14 residues. Germline assignment: CDR1 SGHAT and CDR2 FQDESV (reference sequence). CDR3 loop: CASSQGQGFTEAFF. CDR3 in DNA: TGTGCCAGCAGCCAGGGACAGGGTTTCACTGAAGCTTTCTTT.

The chain employs TRBV11-2 and TRBJ2-5; TRBD2 matches at 13 bases. The germline CDR1 and CDR2 sequences are SGHAT and FQNNGV. The CDR3 loop spans 16 amino acids. J was trimmed by 5 bases and V by 6 bases; bases with no gene match: 9. CDR3 DNA: TGTGCCAGCAGACTAGCGGGAGGGCCCAGGGAGGAGACCCAGTACTTC. It is translated as CASRLAGGPREETQYF.

The chain employs TRBV5-1 and TRBJ1-1; 8 nucleotides match TRBD1. Trimming removed 2 bases from V and 5 bases from J; junction bases left unmatched: 11. The CDR3 loop spans 16 amino acids. In germline, CDR1 is SGHRS, CDR2 YFSETQ. The DNA for the CDR3 is TGCGCCAGCAGCTTTACCCTCCAGGGGGCAAAGACTGAAGCTTTCTTT. Translating it yields CASSFTLQGAKTEAFF.